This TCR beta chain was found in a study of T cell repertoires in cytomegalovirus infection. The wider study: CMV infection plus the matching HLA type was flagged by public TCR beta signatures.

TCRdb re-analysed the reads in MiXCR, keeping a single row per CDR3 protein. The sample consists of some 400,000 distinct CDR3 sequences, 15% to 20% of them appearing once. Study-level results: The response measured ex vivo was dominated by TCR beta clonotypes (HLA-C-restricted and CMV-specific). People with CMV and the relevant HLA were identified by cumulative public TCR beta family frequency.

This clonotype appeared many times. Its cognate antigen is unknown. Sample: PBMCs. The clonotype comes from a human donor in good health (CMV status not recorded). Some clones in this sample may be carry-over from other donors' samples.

CDR3 loop: CASSLVDQGIGELFF. The CDR3 nucleotides read TGTGCCAGCAGTTTAGTGGACCAGGGGATCGGGGAGCTGTTTTTT. The chain links TRBV12-3 or TRBV12-4 to TRBJ2-2; D might be TRBD1 (6 bases). Trimming took 1 base from V and 7 from J, leaving 13 bases between them. The CDR3 consists of 15 residues.